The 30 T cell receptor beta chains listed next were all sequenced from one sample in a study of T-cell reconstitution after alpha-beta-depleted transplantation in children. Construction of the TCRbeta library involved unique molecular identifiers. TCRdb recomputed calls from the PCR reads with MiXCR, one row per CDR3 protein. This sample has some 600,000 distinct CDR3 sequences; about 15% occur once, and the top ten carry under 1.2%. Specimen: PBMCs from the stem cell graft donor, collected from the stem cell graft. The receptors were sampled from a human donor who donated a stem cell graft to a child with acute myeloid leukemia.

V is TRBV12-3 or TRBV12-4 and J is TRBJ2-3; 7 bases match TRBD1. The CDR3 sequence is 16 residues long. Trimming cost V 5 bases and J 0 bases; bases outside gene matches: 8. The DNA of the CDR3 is TGTGCCAGCAGTCCTGACAGGGCTGCTAGCACAGATACGCAGTATTTT. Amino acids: CASSPDRAASTDTQYF.

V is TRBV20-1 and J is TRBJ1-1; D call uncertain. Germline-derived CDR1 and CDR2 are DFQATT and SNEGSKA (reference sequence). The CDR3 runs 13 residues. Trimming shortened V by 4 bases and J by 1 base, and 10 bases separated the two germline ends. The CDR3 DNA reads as TGCAGTGCTAAAACTCGGAAGAACACTGAAGCTTTCTTT. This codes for CSAKTRKNTEAFF.

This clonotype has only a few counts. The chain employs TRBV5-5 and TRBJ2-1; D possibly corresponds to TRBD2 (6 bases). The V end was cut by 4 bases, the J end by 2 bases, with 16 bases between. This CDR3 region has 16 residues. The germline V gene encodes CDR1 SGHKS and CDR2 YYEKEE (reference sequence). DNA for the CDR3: TGTGCCAGCAGCCTCAGCGCGGGGCGGACCTACAATGAGCAGTTCTTC. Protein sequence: CASSLSAGRTYNEQFF.

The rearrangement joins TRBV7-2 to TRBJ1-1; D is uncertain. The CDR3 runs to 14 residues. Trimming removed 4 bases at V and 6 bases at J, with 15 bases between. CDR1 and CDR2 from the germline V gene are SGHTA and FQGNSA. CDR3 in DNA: TGTGCCAGCAGCTCCGGGCCCCTGGGCGCTGAAGCTTTCTTT. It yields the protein CASSSGPLGAEAFF.

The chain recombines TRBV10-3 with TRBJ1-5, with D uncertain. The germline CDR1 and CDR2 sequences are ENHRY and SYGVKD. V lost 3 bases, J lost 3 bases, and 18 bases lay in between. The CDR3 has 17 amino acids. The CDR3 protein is CAISDYPEEGFNQPQHF. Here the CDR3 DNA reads TGTGCCATCAGTGACTACCCGGAGGAGGGATTCAATCAGCCCCAGCATTTT.

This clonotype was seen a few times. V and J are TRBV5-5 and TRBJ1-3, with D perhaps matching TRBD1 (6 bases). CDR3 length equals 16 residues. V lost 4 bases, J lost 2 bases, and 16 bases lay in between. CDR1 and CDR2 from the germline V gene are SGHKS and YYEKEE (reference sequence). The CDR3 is CASSDGRGAAGNTIYF. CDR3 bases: TGTGCCAGCAGCGATGGTCGGGGGGCAGCTGGAAACACCATATATTTT.

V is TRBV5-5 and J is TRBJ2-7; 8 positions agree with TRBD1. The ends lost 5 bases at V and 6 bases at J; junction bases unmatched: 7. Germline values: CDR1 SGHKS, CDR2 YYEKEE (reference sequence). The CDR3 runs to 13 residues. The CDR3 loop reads CASSLWTGIEQYF. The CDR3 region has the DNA TGTGCCAGCAGTCTTTGGACAGGGATCGAGCAGTACTTC. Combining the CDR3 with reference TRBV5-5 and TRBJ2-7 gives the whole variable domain DAGVTQSPTHLIKTRGQQVTLRCSPISGHKSVSWYQQVLGQGPQFIFQYYEKEERGRGNFPDRFSARQFPNYSSELNVNALLLGDSALYLCASSLWTGIEQYFGPGTRLTVT.

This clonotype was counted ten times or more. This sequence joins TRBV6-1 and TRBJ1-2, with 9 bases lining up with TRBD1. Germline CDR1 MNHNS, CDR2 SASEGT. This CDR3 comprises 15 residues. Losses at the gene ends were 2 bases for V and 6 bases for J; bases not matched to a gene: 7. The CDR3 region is CASSEHGTGNNGYTF. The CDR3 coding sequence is TGTGCCAGCAGTGAACACGGGACAGGGAATAATGGCTACACCTTC.

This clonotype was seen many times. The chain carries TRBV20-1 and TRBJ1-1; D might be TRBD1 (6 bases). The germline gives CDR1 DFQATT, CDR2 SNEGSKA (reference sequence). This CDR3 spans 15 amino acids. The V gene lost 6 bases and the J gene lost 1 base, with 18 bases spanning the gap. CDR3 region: CSAILSGGGNTEAFF. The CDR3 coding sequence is TGCAGTGCCATTCTATCGGGGGGCGGGAACACTGAAGCTTTCTTT.

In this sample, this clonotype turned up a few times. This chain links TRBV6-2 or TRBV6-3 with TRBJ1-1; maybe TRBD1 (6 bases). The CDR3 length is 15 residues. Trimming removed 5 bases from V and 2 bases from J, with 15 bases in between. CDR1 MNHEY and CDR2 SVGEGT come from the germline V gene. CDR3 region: CASSTLQGFNTEAFF. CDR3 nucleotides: TGTGCCAGCAGTACCCTACAGGGTTTTAACACTGAAGCTTTCTTT.

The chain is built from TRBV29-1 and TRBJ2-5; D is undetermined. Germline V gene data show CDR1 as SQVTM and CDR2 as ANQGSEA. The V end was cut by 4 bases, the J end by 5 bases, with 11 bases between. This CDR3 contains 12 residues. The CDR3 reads CSVGRSRETQYF. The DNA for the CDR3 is TGCAGCGTTGGTCGGTCTAGGGAGACCCAGTACTTC.

CDR3: CASSTTAPSNTGELFF. CDR3 bases: TGTGCCAGCAGCACGACAGCGCCCTCGAACACCGGGGAGCTGTTTTTT. The rearrangement joins TRBV7-2 to TRBJ2-2; maybe TRBD1 (5 bases). The V end lost 5 bases, the J end lost 0 bases, and 13 bases lay between the germline ends. Per germline, CDR1 SGHTA and CDR2 FQGNSA. The CDR3 loop spans 16 amino acids. Based on the CDR3 plus reference TRBV7-2 and TRBJ2-2, the full variable domain is GAGVSQSPSNKVTEKGKDVELRCDPISGHTALYWYRQSLGQGLEFLIYFQGNSAPDKSGLPSDRFSAERTGGSVSTLTIQRTQQEDSAVYLCASSTTAPSNTGELFFGEGSRLTVL.

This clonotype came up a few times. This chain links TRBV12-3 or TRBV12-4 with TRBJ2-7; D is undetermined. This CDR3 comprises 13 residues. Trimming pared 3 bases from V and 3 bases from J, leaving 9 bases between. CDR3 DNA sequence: TGTGCCAGCAGTTTGGGCTGGAACTACGAGCAGTACTTC. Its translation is CASSLGWNYEQYF.

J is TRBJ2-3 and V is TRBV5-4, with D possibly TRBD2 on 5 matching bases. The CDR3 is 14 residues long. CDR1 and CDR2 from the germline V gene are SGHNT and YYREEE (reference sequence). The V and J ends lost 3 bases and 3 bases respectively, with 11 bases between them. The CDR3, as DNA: TGTGCCAGCAGCTCGTCGTGGAGGACAGATACGCAGTATTTT. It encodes CASSSSWRTDTQYF.

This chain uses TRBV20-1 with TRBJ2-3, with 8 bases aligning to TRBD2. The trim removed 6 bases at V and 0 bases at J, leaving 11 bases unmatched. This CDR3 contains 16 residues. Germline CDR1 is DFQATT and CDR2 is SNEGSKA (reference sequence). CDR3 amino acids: CSAPLGGGTSTDTQYF. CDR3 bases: TGCAGTGCGCCGCTCGGCGGGGGGACTAGCACAGATACGCAGTATTTT.

The CDR3 coding sequence is TGTGCCAGCAGCGACGACTCCTACGAGCAGTACTTC. Protein sequence: CASSDDSYEQYF. J is TRBJ2-7 and V is TRBV7-9; D unresolved. V was shortened by 5 bases and J by 0 bases, with 5 bases between the two germline ends. CDR1 SEHNR and CDR2 FQNEAQ come from the germline V gene (reference sequence). The length of the CDR3 is 12 residues.

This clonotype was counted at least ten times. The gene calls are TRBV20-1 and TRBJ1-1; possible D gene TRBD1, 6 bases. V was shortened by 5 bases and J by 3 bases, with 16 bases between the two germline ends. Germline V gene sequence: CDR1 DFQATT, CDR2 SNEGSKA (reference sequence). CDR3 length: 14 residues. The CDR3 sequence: CSASLGGADTEAFF. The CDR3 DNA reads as TGCAGTGCTTCCCTTGGGGGGGCGGACACTGAAGCTTTCTTT.

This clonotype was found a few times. As DNA, the CDR3 is TGTGCCAGCAGCCGCCAGACAGAATGGAACACTGAAGCTTTCTTT. It translates to CASSRQTEWNTEAFF. V usage is TRBV14 and J usage is TRBJ1-1; the D gene is possibly TRBD1 (5 bases). With 4 bases removed from V and 1 base from J, the gap between germline ends came to 13 bases. This CDR3 has 15 amino acids. Germline lookup yields CDR1 SGHDN and CDR2 FVKESK.

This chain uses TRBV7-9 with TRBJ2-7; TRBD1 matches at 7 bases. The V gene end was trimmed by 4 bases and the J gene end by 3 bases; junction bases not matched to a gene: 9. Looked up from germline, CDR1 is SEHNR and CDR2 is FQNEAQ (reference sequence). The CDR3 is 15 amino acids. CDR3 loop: CASSSLDRDLYEQYF. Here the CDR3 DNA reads TGTGCCAGCAGCTCCCTCGACAGGGATCTCTACGAGCAGTACTTC.

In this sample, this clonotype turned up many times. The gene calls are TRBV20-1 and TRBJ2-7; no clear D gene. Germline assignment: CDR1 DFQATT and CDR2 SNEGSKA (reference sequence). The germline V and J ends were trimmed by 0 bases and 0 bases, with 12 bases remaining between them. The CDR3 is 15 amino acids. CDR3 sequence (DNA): TGCAGTGCTAGAGATGGGGAACTGGGCTCCTACGAGCAGTACTTC. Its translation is CSARDGELGSYEQYF.

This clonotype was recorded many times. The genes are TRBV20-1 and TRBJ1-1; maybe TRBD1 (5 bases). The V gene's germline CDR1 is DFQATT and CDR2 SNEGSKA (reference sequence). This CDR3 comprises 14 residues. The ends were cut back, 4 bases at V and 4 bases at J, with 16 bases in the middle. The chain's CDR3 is CSATSGQGVTEAFF. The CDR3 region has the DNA TGCAGTGCTACGTCCGGGCAGGGCGTCACTGAAGCTTTCTTT.

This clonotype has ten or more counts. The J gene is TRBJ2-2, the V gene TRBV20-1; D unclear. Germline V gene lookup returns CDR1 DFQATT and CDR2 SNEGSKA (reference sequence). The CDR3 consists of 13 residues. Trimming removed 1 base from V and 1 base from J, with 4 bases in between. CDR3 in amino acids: CSARGMNTGELFF. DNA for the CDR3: TGCAGTGCTAGAGGGATGAACACCGGGGAGCTGTTTTTT.

The CDR3, as DNA: TGTGCCAGCAGTCTGGACAGGGGGGACAAGTACTTC. Translated: CASSLDRGDKYF. The chain couples TRBV12-3 or TRBV12-4 to TRBJ2-4; TRBD1 aligns across 10 bases. The CDR3 is made up of 12 amino acids. The ends lost 5 bases at V and 14 bases at J; junction bases unmatched: 6.

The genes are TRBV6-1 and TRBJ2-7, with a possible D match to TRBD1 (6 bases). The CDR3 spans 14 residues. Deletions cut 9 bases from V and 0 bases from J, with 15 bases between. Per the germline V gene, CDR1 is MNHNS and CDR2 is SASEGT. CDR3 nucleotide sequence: TGTGCCAGGGTCGCACCGGACAGCTCCTACGAGCAGTACTTC. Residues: CARVAPDSSYEQYF.

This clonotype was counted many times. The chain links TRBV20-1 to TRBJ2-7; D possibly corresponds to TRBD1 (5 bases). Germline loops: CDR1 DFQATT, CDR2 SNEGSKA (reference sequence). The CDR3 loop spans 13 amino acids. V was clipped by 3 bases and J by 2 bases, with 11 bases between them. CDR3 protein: CSASDRPAYEQYV. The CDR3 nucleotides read TGCAGTGCTAGCGACAGACCGGCCTACGAGCAGTACGTC.

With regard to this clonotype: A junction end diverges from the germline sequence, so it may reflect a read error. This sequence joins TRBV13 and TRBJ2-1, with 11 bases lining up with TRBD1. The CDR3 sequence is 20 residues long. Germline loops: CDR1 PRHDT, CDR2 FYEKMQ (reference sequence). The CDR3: CASTLKGLQADRGRLDEQFF. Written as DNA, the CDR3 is TGTGCCAGCACCTTAAAGGGACTACAGGCGGACAGGGGGCGCCTCGATGAGCAGTTCTTC.

This chain's CDR3 is CASSFLGTDNEQFF. The CDR3 nucleotides are TGTGCCAGCAGCTTTTTAGGGACCGACAATGAGCAGTTCTTC. The J gene is TRBJ2-1, the V gene TRBV7-2; D tentatively reads TRBD1 or TRBD2 (5 bases each). The CDR3 totals 14 residues. Germline V lookup: CDR1 SGHTA, CDR2 FQGNSA. Trimming pared 3 bases from V and 5 bases from J, leaving 11 bases between.

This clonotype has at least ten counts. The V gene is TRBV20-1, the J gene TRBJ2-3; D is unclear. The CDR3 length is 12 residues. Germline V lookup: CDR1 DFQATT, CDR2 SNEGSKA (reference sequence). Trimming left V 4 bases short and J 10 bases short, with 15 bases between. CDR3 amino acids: CSATPGPQAQYF. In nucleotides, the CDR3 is TGCAGTGCTACCCCGGGCCCTCAGGCGCAGTATTTT.

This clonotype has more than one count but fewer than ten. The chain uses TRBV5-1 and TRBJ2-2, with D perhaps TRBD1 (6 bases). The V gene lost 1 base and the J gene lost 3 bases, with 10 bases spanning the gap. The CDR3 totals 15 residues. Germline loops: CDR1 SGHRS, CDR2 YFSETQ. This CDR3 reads CASSLWDMDTGELFF. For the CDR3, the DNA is TGCGCCAGCAGCTTGTGGGACATGGACACCGGGGAGCTGTTTTTT.

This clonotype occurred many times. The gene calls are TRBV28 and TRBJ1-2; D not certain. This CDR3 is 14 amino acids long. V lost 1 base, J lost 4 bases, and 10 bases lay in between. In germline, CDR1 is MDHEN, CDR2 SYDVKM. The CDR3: CASSLSVSAYGYTF. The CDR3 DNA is TGTGCCAGCAGTTTATCGGTGTCGGCCTATGGCTACACCTTC.